The source of this T cell receptor (beta chain) is a study of CD8+CD57+ T cells in acquired aplastic anemia. Across the whole study: DNA from sorted CD4+ and CD8+ cells averaged around 3.2 ug. Healthy donor sequencing depth: 8.5 million to 10.8 million CD4+, approximately 12 million CD8+ reads. General study findings and limits: Statistical testing detected no significant gap in CD8+ Simpson's diversity between patients and controls. Patients and controls were found to share twenty-nine CD8+ CDR3 sequences.

TCR beta VDJ and CDR3 profiles were obtained from a genomic DNA template. TCRdb independently ran MiXCR on the reads; one entry per CDR3 protein. The repertoire holds about 140,000 distinct CDR3 sequences, with around two fifths as singletons. This clonotype was seen once. What it binds is unknown. J gave up 3 bases and V 5 bases, and 2 bases lay outside the gene matches. The CDR3 extends over 13 amino acids. CDR1 DFQATT and CDR2 SNEGSKA come from the germline V gene (reference sequence). The chain employs TRBV20-1 and TRBJ1-1, with 11 positions matching TRBD1. The sample consisted of sorted CD4+, CD8+, or CD8+CD57+ T cells (not recorded which) from PBMCs. The receptor was isolated from a human donor in good health, serving as a control. CDR3 in amino acids: CSAGTGGYTEAFF. The CDR3 coding sequence is TGCAGTGCTGGGACAGGGGGGTACACTGAAGCTTTCTTT.